A single sample is the source of the 23 T cell receptor beta chains below, sequenced in a study of cytomegalovirus exposure and HLA in healthy donors. Clones were read by immunoSEQ multiplex PCR, and TCRdb kept only the in-frame ones, dropping some. The table includes some 110,000 clones, around nine tenths detected once. Sequencing was done on a sample of PBMCs. These TCRs come from a man between 18 and 35 years old in good health and CMV-seropositive.

V is TRBV14 and J is TRBJ2-2, with TRBD2 as a possible D gene (6 bases). The V and J ends lost 3 bases and 4 bases respectively, with 15 bases between them. The CDR3 consists of 16 residues. Germline V CDR1 and CDR2: SGHDN, FVKESK. CDR3 nucleotides: TGTGCCAGCAGCCAGCCCCGAATGGGAGGCACCGGGGAGCTGTTTTTT. The encoded protein is CASSQPRMGGTGELFF.

This sequence joins TRBV29-1 and TRBJ1-1, with a weak D call TRBD1 (5 bases). CDR3 length: 16 amino acids. The germline V and J ends were trimmed by 3 bases and 4 bases, with 21 bases remaining between them. Germline V CDR1 and CDR2: SQVTM, ANQGSEA. As DNA, the CDR3 is TGCAGCGTTGAGTTCAGATCCCTCCCGGGGGGCACTGAAGCTTTCTTT. It encodes CSVEFRSLPGGTEAFF.

The V and J genes are TRBV7-8 and TRBJ2-1; D might be TRBD1 (5 bases). The V and J ends lost 4 bases and 8 bases respectively, with 9 bases between them. Germline values: CDR1 SGHVS, CDR2 FQNEAQ. The CDR3 consists of 12 residues. CDR3 in amino acids: CASSSQVHEQFF. In DNA form, the CDR3 reads TGTGCCAGCAGCTCACAGGTTCATGAGCAGTTCTTC.

This clone was seen a single time. This rearrangement joins TRBV7-2 to TRBJ2-7; 11 nucleotides agree with TRBD1. CDR1 is SGHTA, CDR2 FQGNSA, per germline. The CDR3 is 14 amino acids. J was trimmed by 3 bases and V by 6 bases; bases with no gene match: 4. The CDR3 DNA sequence: TGTGCCAGCAGGCCCGGGACAGGGGGCTACGAGCAGTACTTC. It encodes CASRPGTGGYEQYF.

With regard to this clone: This same CDR3 is encoded by further DNA sequences in the sample. The chain links TRBV27 to TRBJ2-1, with 7 bases identical to TRBD2. There are 15 residues in the CDR3. Trimming at V came to 3 bases and at J to 2 bases, leaving 4 bases not matched to a gene. Per germline, CDR1 MNHEY and CDR2 SMNVEV (reference sequence). CDR3 loop: CASSLSGGAYNEQFF. CDR3 DNA sequence: TGTGCCAGCAGTTTGTCGGGGGGAGCCTACAATGAGCAGTTCTTC.

The chain has TRBV10-2 and TRBJ2-7; D may be TRBD2 (5 bases). This CDR3 comprises 13 residues. V lost 8 bases to trimming and J lost 3 bases, with 14 bases between them. Germline CDR1 reads WSHSY; CDR2 reads SAAADI. The CDR3 DNA is TGCGCCAGCGGACTGTCCTCTGGCTACGAGCAGTACTTC. Translated, it gives CASGLSSGYEQYF.

The rearrangement joins TRBV7-2 to TRBJ1-6, with D unclear. Germline assignment: CDR1 SGHTA and CDR2 FQGNSA. Trimming removed 5 bases from V and 6 bases from J, with 5 bases in between. There are 12 residues in the CDR3. CDR3 in amino acids: CASSALNSPLHF. CDR3 coding DNA: TGTGCCAGCAGCGCACTTAATTCACCCCTCCACTTT.

This chain joins TRBV30 and TRBJ2-5; TRBD1 agrees at 8 bases. Germline trimming cut 2 bases from V and 5 bases from J; bases unmatched to any gene: 1. CDR3 length: 12 amino acids. CDR1 and CDR2 from the germline V gene are GTSNPN and SVGIG (reference sequence). CDR3 sequence reads: CAWSRQGETQYF. The CDR3 region has the DNA TGTGCCTGGAGTCGACAGGGGGAGACCCAGTACTTC. Filled out from reference TRBV30 and TRBJ2-5, the complete variable domain reads SQTIHQWPATLVQPVGSPLSLECTVEGTSNPNLYWYRQAAGRGLQLLFYSVGIGQISSEVPQNLSASRPQDRQFILSSKKLLLSDSGFYLCAWSRQGETQYFGPGTRLLVL.

The V call is TRBV9, the J call TRBJ1-3, with 7 bases lining up with TRBD1. This CDR3 has 15 amino acids. Losses at the gene ends were 4 bases for V and 2 bases for J; bases not matched to a gene: 6. The germline V gene encodes CDR1 SGDLS and CDR2 YYNGEE. CDR3 DNA: TGTGCCAGCAGCTACTCAGGGGGGACTGGAAACACCATATATTTT. This gives the protein CASSYSGGTGNTIYF.

V usage is TRBV6-5 and J usage is TRBJ2-1; 9 bases agree with TRBD2. The CDR3 totals 13 residues. CDR1 is MNHEY and CDR2 is SVGAGI in the germline V gene. The V and J ends lost 7 bases and 7 bases, in that order; junction bases with no gene match: 5. The chain's CDR3 is CASKGLAENEQFF. The CDR3, as DNA: TGTGCCAGCAAGGGACTAGCTGAGAATGAGCAGTTCTTC.

This chain uses TRBV15 with TRBJ1-5; perhaps TRBD1 as D (6 bases). CDR1 LNHNV and CDR2 YYDKDF come from the germline V gene (reference sequence). The CDR3 is made up of 14 amino acids. V lost 3 bases, J lost 5 bases, and 11 bases lay in between. CDR3 nucleotides: TGTGCCACCAGCAGCCGGGACACTTATCAGCCCCAGCATTTT. Translation: CATSSRDTYQPQHF.

This clone was found once. The gene calls are TRBV4-1 and TRBJ2-5, with 7 bases matching TRBD2. CDR1 and CDR2 from the germline V gene are MGHRA and YSYEKL. The CDR3 extends over 14 amino acids. The V gene end was trimmed by 1 base and the J gene end by 9 bases; junction bases not matched to a gene: 8. This CDR3 is CASSQGEGLRAQYF. The CDR3 DNA is TGCGCCAGCAGCCAAGGGGAGGGCTTAAGGGCCCAGTACTTC.

This sequence joins TRBV11-2 and TRBJ2-1; the D gene is possibly TRBD1 (5 bases). V was shortened by 3 bases and J by 5 bases, with 11 bases between the two germline ends. The germline V gene has CDR1 SGHAT and CDR2 FQNNGV. The CDR3 has 14 amino acids. CDR3 nucleotide sequence: TGTGCCAGCAGCTTTTCGCAGGGTAACAATGAGCAGTTCTTC. Translating it yields CASSFSQGNNEQFF.

The V call is TRBV7-9, the J call TRBJ2-7; no clear D gene. Germline V gene sequence: CDR1 SEHNR, CDR2 FQNEAQ (reference sequence). Trimming took 1 base from V and 3 from J, leaving 7 bases between them. The CDR3 contains 13 residues. Here the CDR3 reads CASSLDPSYEQYF. CDR3 nucleotide sequence: TGTGCCAGCAGCTTAGATCCCAGCTACGAGCAGTACTTC.

This chain links TRBV4-3 with TRBJ2-1, with 11 bases identical to TRBD2. This CDR3 region has 16 residues. Germline V gene sequence: CDR1 LGHNA, CDR2 YSLEER. V shed 4 bases and J 4 bases; nucleotides not matched to a gene: 6. The CDR3 reads CASSPSSGGLYNEQFF. The CDR3 DNA follows: TGCGCCAGCAGCCCCTCTAGCGGGGGGCTATACAATGAGCAGTTCTTC.

The rearrangement joins TRBV29-1 to TRBJ1-2; D possibly corresponds to TRBD1 (5 bases). CDR3 length: 14 amino acids. The germline V gene encodes CDR1 SQVTM and CDR2 ANQGSEA. Trimming shortened V by 4 bases and J by 4 bases, and 16 bases separated the two germline ends. The CDR3 DNA sequence: TGCAGCGTTGTGGGGGAGGTGGATGGCTATGGCTACACCTTC. Translated: CSVVGEVDGYGYTF.

This clone was counted once. This rearrangement joins TRBV4-2 to TRBJ1-4, with 8 bases that match TRBD1. With V trimmed by 4 bases and J by 2 bases, 9 bases remained unmatched. This CDR3 region has 17 residues. The germline CDR1 and CDR2 sequences are LGHNA and YNFKEQ. The CDR3 region is CASSPTGQGSTNEKLFF. DNA for the CDR3: TGTGCCAGCAGCCCGACCGGACAGGGTTCTACTAATGAAAAACTGTTTTTT.

This chain connects TRBV27 to TRBJ2-3; 11 bases match TRBD2. Germline V gene lookup returns CDR1 MNHEY and CDR2 SMNVEV (reference sequence). The CDR3 contains 16 residues. V lost 4 bases, J lost 4 bases, and 7 bases stayed unmatched. CDR3 residues: CASSSLVAGGADTQYF. As DNA, the CDR3 is TGTGCCAGCAGTTCCCTGGTAGCGGGGGGGGCAGATACGCAGTATTTT.

This chain links TRBV9 with TRBJ2-7, with 9 bases that match TRBD1. This CDR3 spans 14 amino acids. Germline V gene data show CDR1 as SGDLS and CDR2 as YYNGEE. The V and J ends lost 4 bases and 6 bases, in that order; junction bases with no gene match: 8. CDR3 DNA: TGTGCCAGCAGCTCCTGGACAGGGGCCGGCGAGCAGTACTTC. It yields the protein CASSSWTGAGEQYF.

DNA of the CDR3: TGTGCCAGTAGGACGGGACATCGGTATGGCTACACCTTC. It specifies CASRTGHRYGYTF. V gene TRBV19 combines with J gene TRBJ1-2, with D tentatively TRBD1 (6 bases). V was clipped by 6 bases and J by 5 bases, with 13 bases between them. The CDR3 length is 13 residues. Germline assignment: CDR1 LNHDA and CDR2 SQIVND (reference sequence).

The V and J genes are TRBV5-6 and TRBJ1-6, with D possibly TRBD1 on 6 matching bases. V was trimmed by 4 bases and J by 10 bases, leaving 12 bases between them. CDR3 length: 13 amino acids. Germline-derived CDR1 and CDR2 are SGHDT and YYEEEE. The CDR3 DNA reads as TGTGCCAGCAGCAAGACAGGAGAGTCACCCCTCCACTTT. Protein: CASSKTGESPLHF.

This clone has only one observation. The chain is built from TRBV19 and TRBJ2-1, with 9 bases identical to TRBD2. CDR3 length: 15 amino acids. CDR1 and CDR2 from the germline V gene are LNHDA and SQIVND (reference sequence). J gave up 14 bases and V 3 bases, and 14 bases lay outside the gene matches. CDR3 region: CASSIVGSGGSREFF. The CDR3 nucleotides are TGTGCCAGTAGTATCGTCGGTAGCGGGGGATCCCGTGAGTTCTTC.

This sequence joins TRBV9 and TRBJ2-7; possible D gene TRBD2, 5 bases. The CDR3 covers 14 residues. Trimming took off 3 bases at V and 3 bases at J, with 13 bases between the two ends. The germline CDR1 and CDR2 sequences are SGDLS and YYNGEE. CDR3 sequence: CASSGGLTVYEQYF. Here the CDR3 DNA reads TGTGCCAGCAGCGGCGGACTGACCGTCTACGAGCAGTACTTC.